The 21 T cell receptor beta chains given below trace back to one sample, sequenced in a study of blood T cell repertoires in COVID-19. Only in-frame clones appear in the TCRdb table, and some are missing; sequencing was by immunoSEQ multiplex PCR. In the table there are approximately 280,000 clones, 89% of which are singletons. Input material: peripheral blood. The receptors come from a woman aged 60-75 years with acute or convalescent COVID-19.

This chain connects TRBV19 to TRBJ1-4; the match to TRBD1 covers 10 bases. This CDR3 region has 16 residues. The V gene's germline CDR1 is LNHDA and CDR2 SQIVND (reference sequence). J lost 0 bases, V lost 6 bases, and 4 bases had no gene match. CDR3 protein: CASRTDRGPTNEKLFF. The CDR3 DNA is TGTGCCAGTAGGACCGACAGGGGGCCAACTAATGAAAAACTGTTTTTT.

This chain uses TRBV19 with TRBJ1-1, with D hard to call. The ends were cut back, 11 bases at V and 6 bases at J, with 22 bases in the middle. CDR3 length: 14 residues. Germline-derived CDR1 and CDR2 are LNHDA and SQIVND (reference sequence). CDR3 in amino acids: CACSGERLSAEAFF. The CDR3 nucleotides are TGTGCCTGTTCCGGTGAGAGGTTAAGCGCTGAAGCTTTCTTT.

In its sample, this clone was seen a few times. The gene calls are TRBV7-9 and TRBJ2-7; D might be TRBD1 (6 bases). Germline V lookup: CDR1 SEHNR, CDR2 FQNEAQ (reference sequence). The CDR3 has 12 residues. V lost 8 bases and J lost 5, with 13 bases in between. The CDR3 coding sequence is TGTGCCAGCGGGGGCAGGGGCCACGAGCAGTACTTC. Translation: CASGGRGHEQYF. Drawing the rest from reference TRBV7-9 and TRBJ2-7, the complete variable domain is DTGVSQNPRHKITKRGQNVTFRCDPISEHNRLYWYRQTLGQGPEFLTYFQNEAQLEKSRLLSDRFSAERPKGSFSTLEIQRTEQGDSAMYLCASGGRGHEQYFGPGTRLTVT.

This clone was recorded a few times. J is TRBJ2-3 and V is TRBV11-2; 12 nucleotides agree with TRBD2. The CDR3 has 15 residues. Trimming at V came to 5 bases and at J to 4 bases, leaving 4 bases not matched to a gene. Germline values: CDR1 SGHAT, CDR2 FQNNGV. The chain's CDR3 is CASSKLAGGADTQYF. The CDR3 DNA sequence: TGTGCCAGCAGCAAACTAGCGGGAGGAGCAGATACGCAGTATTTT.

This chain uses TRBV7-8 with TRBJ2-1; 8 nucleotides match TRBD2. The CDR3 consists of 13 residues. V shed 5 bases, J shed 9 bases, and the junction held 6 bases outside the gene matches. Looked up from germline, CDR1 is SGHVS and CDR2 is FQNEAQ. The CDR3 loop is CASSRAGAGEQFF. CDR3 DNA sequence: TGTGCCAGCAGCCGAGCGGGGGCGGGTGAGCAGTTCTTC.

The V gene is TRBV6-1, the J gene TRBJ2-3, with 11 nucleotides matching TRBD2. Germline trimming cut 2 bases from V and 7 bases from J; bases unmatched to any gene: 8. The CDR3 spans 16 residues. Germline V gene lookup returns CDR1 MNHNS and CDR2 SASEGT. For the CDR3, the DNA is TGTGCCAGCAGTGAAATTAGCGGGGGGGCCCAGCATACGCAGTATTTT. Its translation is CASSEISGGAQHTQYF.

This clone was observed once. Written as DNA, the CDR3 is TGTGCCAGCAGCTCCCGACAGGGGAATCAGCCCCAGCATTTT. Its translation: CASSSRQGNQPQHF. The chain joins TRBV7-2 to TRBJ1-5; TRBD1 aligns across 8 bases. V dropped 4 bases and J dropped 4; count of bases not matched to a gene: 3. There are 14 residues in the CDR3. The germline CDR1 and CDR2 sequences are SGHTA and FQGNSA.

V is TRBV7-9 and J is TRBJ2-7, with D perhaps matching TRBD1 (6 bases). The CDR3 is made up of 14 amino acids. Germline-derived CDR1 and CDR2 are SEHNR and FQNEAQ (reference sequence). The V gene lost 3 bases and the J gene lost 4 bases, with 13 bases spanning the gap. In nucleotides, the CDR3 is TGTGCCAGCAGCTTGACCCAGGGGAAGTACGAGCAGTACTTC. Its protein is CASSLTQGKYEQYF.

This clone was observed once. The genes are TRBV18 and TRBJ2-7; the D is unclear. The germline V gene encodes CDR1 KGHSH and CDR2 LQKENI. V shed 2 bases and J shed 0 bases, with 14 bases lying between them. The CDR3 length is 16 residues. The CDR3 nucleotides read TGTGCCAGCTCACCAGGCCACGACACATACTCCTACGAGCAGTACTTC. This encodes CASSPGHDTYSYEQYF. The whole variable domain, remainder taken from reference TRBV18 and TRBJ2-7, is NAGVMQNPRHLVRRRGQEARLRCSPMKGHSHVYWYRQLPEEGLKFMVYLQKENIIDESGMPKERFSAEFPKEGPSILRIQQVVRGDSAAYFCASSPGHDTYSYEQYFGPGTRLTVT.

The rearrangement links TRBV27 to TRBJ2-3, with D unresolved. The V gene lost 7 bases and the J gene lost 2 bases, with 16 bases spanning the gap. The CDR3 consists of 15 residues. Germline-derived CDR1 and CDR2 are MNHEY and SMNVEV (reference sequence). The CDR3 loop is CASTRRGRNTDTQYF. Written as DNA, the CDR3 is TGTGCCAGCACCCGCCGAGGCAGAAACACAGATACGCAGTATTTT.

This sequence joins TRBV7-2 and TRBJ2-3; 11 bases fit TRBD2. CDR1 is SGHTA, CDR2 FQGNSA, per germline. The trim removed 0 bases at V and 4 bases at J, leaving 12 bases unmatched. The CDR3 runs to 19 residues. DNA of the CDR3: TGTGCCAGCAGCTTAGCCCCCTATAGCGGGAGGGCCGGTGCAGATACGCAGTATTTT. This encodes CASSLAPYSGRAGADTQYF.

The chain carries TRBV5-1 and TRBJ2-5; 8 bases are a match to TRBD1. The ends lost 2 bases at V and 3 bases at J; junction bases unmatched: 3. From germline, CDR1 is SGHRS and CDR2 YFSETQ. The CDR3 is 14 residues long. The CDR3 loop reads CASSFKDREETQYF. CDR3 coding DNA: TGCGCCAGCAGCTTCAAGGACAGGGAAGAGACCCAGTACTTC.

This chain links TRBV7-9 with TRBJ1-2; possible D gene TRBD1, 6 bases. This CDR3 spans 16 amino acids. CDR1 SEHNR and CDR2 FQNEAQ come from the germline V gene (reference sequence). V gave up 5 bases and J gave up 0 bases, with 16 bases separating them. CDR3 DNA sequence: TGTGCCAGCAGCCCCAAGGCGGGGGCGGCTAACTATGGCTACACCTTC. It translates to CASSPKAGAANYGYTF.

This chain uses TRBV7-2 with TRBJ1-2, with a tentative D call TRBD1 (6 bases). Germline V gene lookup returns CDR1 SGHTA and CDR2 FQGNSA. CDR3 length equals 12 residues. V lost 5 bases to trimming and J lost 5 bases, with 9 bases between them. The chain's CDR3 is CASSPTGYGYTF. The CDR3 DNA follows: TGTGCCAGCAGCCCCACAGGGTATGGCTACACCTTC.

This rearrangement joins TRBV6-2 or TRBV6-3 to TRBJ2-6, with a tentative D call TRBD2 (7 bases). The CDR3 loop spans 17 amino acids. Trimming took 7 bases from V and 0 from J, leaving 16 bases between them. Germline-derived CDR1 and CDR2 are MNHEY and SVGEGT. CDR3: CASNPSGQISGANVLTF. The CDR3 DNA sequence: TGTGCCAGCAACCCTAGCGGACAGATCTCTGGGGCCAACGTCCTGACTTTC.

This clone occurred a few times. The rearrangement uses TRBV27 and TRBJ1-1; weak D call: TRBD1 (5 bases). V shed 5 bases and J shed 4 bases, with 11 bases lying between them. CDR1 is MNHEY, CDR2 SMNVEV, per germline (reference sequence). The CDR3 spans 13 residues. The CDR3 nucleotides read TGTGCCAGCAGTGGTGCGGGGGGCACTGAAGCTTTCTTT. Residues: CASSGAGGTEAFF.

CDR3 sequence reads: CASSQRGSTDTQYF. CDR3 DNA: TGTGCCAGCAGTCAAAGGGGGAGCACAGATACGCAGTATTTT. The chain joins TRBV3-1 (or the pseudogene TRBV3-2) to TRBJ2-3; tentatively, D is TRBD1 (6 bases). V was shortened by 6 bases and J by 0 bases, with 10 bases between the two germline ends. Germline V gene lookup returns CDR1 LGHDT and CDR2 YNNKEL (reference sequence). The CDR3 totals 14 residues.

The J gene is TRBJ2-7, the V gene TRBV6-5; no firm D call. CDR1 and CDR2 from the germline V gene are MNHEY and SVGAGI. Between the trimmed V and J ends, which lost 2 bases and 3 bases, there was a span of 11 bases. The CDR3 spans 14 residues. Here the CDR3 reads CASSYEGRYYEQYF. CDR3 nucleotides: TGTGCCAGCAGTTACGAAGGCAGGTACTACGAGCAGTACTTC.

The V gene is TRBV5-4, the J gene TRBJ2-1; the D gene is possibly TRBD2 (6 bases). CDR3 length: 13 amino acids. Germline values: CDR1 SGHNT, CDR2 YYREEE (reference sequence). Trimming took off 0 bases at V and 7 bases at J, with 8 bases between the two ends. The CDR3 DNA is TGTGCCAGCAGCTTGGCTGGGAGGAATGAGCAGTTCTTC. Translated, it gives CASSLAGRNEQFF.

The rearrangement links TRBV11-3 to TRBJ2-7; weak D call: TRBD1 (6 bases). CDR1 SGHNT and CDR2 YENEEA come from the germline V gene. With 5 bases removed from V and 8 bases from J, the gap between germline ends came to 16 bases. CDR3 length: 13 amino acids. CDR3 sequence: CASSPTGTGKQYF. Here the CDR3 DNA reads TGTGCCAGCAGCCCGACGGGTACAGGGAAGCAGTACTTC.

This chain uses TRBV28 with TRBJ2-5, with D possibly being TRBD1 (5 bases). Trimming pared 3 bases from V and 1 base from J, leaving 9 bases between. The CDR3 is 14 residues long. Germline V lookup: CDR1 MDHEN, CDR2 SYDVKM. In nucleotides, the CDR3 is TGTGCCAGCAGTTTGACGACAGTCCAAGAGACCCAGTACTTC. This encodes CASSLTTVQETQYF.